Listed here are 32 T cell receptor beta chains from one sample, sequenced in a study of early T cells in non-severe SARS-CoV-2 infection. Via MiXCR, TCRdb re-called the 5' RACE reads, giving one row per CDR3 protein. Found here are roughly 36,000 distinct CDR3 sequences, around 5.9% of them singletons; the top ten hold 13%. Source material: whole blood. The receptors derive from an adult who was a healthcare worker with PCR-confirmed SARS-CoV-2 infection or an uninfected control (not recorded which).

Regarding this clonotype: The junction differs from germline at one of its ends, possibly a read error. J is TRBJ2-7 and V is TRBV5-6; 7 positions agree with TRBD1. Germline CDR1 is SGHDT and CDR2 is YYEEEE. This CDR3 region has 15 residues. CDR3 DNA: TGTGCCAGCAGCCGCCCACAGGGGTCCTCCCACGAGCAGTACTTC. This sequence encodes CASSRPQGSSHEQYF. The variable domain in full, completed from reference TRBV5-6 and TRBJ2-7, reads DAGVTQSPTHLIKTRGQQVTLRCSPKSGHDTVSWYQQALGQGPQFIFQYYEEEERQRGNFPDRFSGHQFPNYSSELNVNALLLGDSALYLCASSRPQGSSHEQYFGPGTRLTVT.

This clonotype was found many times. The rearrangement links TRBV27 to TRBJ2-1; D gene ambiguous. Between the trimmed V and J ends, which lost 4 bases and 4 bases, there was a span of 8 bases. CDR3 size: 13 residues. Germline V lookup: CDR1 MNHEY, CDR2 SMNVEV (reference sequence). The CDR3 region is CASSWERYNEQFF. The CDR3 DNA sequence: TGTGCCAGCAGTTGGGAACGGTACAATGAGCAGTTCTTC.

This clonotype was detected many times. The chain joins TRBV6-2 or TRBV6-3 to TRBJ2-7; D is unclear. Germline CDR1 reads MNHEY; CDR2 reads SVGEGT. This CDR3 comprises 11 residues. V was shortened by 0 bases and J by 5 bases, with 2 bases between the two germline ends. The CDR3 here is CASSYSDEQYF. CDR3 nucleotides: TGTGCCAGCAGTTACTCGGACGAGCAGTACTTC.

This clonotype was recorded many times. V is TRBV7-9 and J is TRBJ1-1; 9 bases fit TRBD1. The germline V gene has CDR1 SEHNR and CDR2 FQNEAQ (reference sequence). The CDR3 is 16 amino acids. Trimming at V came to 3 bases and at J to 4 bases, leaving 9 bases not matched to a gene. CDR3 loop: CASSFRQGVESTEAFF. The CDR3 DNA is TGTGCCAGCAGCTTCAGACAGGGGGTAGAGAGCACTGAAGCTTTCTTT.

This clonotype was detected ten times or more. The chain has TRBV7-9 and TRBJ2-5, with unresolved D. Trimming stripped 1 base from V and 5 bases from J, with 2 bases between. This CDR3 spans 11 amino acids. Germline V gene lookup returns CDR1 SEHNR and CDR2 FQNEAQ (reference sequence). Here the CDR3 reads CASSLVETQYF. The CDR3 DNA follows: TGTGCCAGCAGCTTAGTGGAGACCCAGTACTTC.

This clonotype was counted many times. The gene calls are TRBV6-6 and TRBJ2-4, with 10 bases fitting TRBD2. Germline CDR1 is MNHNY and CDR2 is SVGAGI (reference sequence). The CDR3 extends over 17 amino acids. The V gene end was trimmed by 7 bases and the J gene end by 0 bases; junction bases not matched to a gene: 9. Here the CDR3 reads CASKGLAGAEAKNIQYF. CDR3 nucleotides: TGTGCCAGCAAGGGGCTAGCGGGGGCCGAAGCCAAAAACATTCAGTACTTC.

This clonotype came up many times. The V gene is TRBV6-5, the J gene TRBJ1-1; perhaps TRBD1 as D (5 bases). This CDR3 has 13 amino acids. CDR1 and CDR2 from the germline V gene are MNHEY and SVGAGI. Trimming took 6 bases from V and 1 from J, leaving 9 bases between them. The CDR3 DNA follows: TGTGCCAGCAGGTCAGGGCAGAACACTGAAGCTTTCTTT. Protein: CASRSGQNTEAFF.

In this sample, this clonotype turned up many times. The rearrangement links TRBV12-5 to TRBJ2-7, with no clear D. Trimming shortened V by 4 bases and J by 3 bases, and 10 bases separated the two germline ends. CDR3 size: 13 residues. The V gene's germline CDR1 is LGHNT and CDR2 FRNRAP. The CDR3: CASGYDRDYEQYF. The CDR3 coding sequence is TGTGCTAGTGGTTACGACCGAGACTACGAGCAGTACTTC.

This rearrangement joins TRBV6-2 or TRBV6-3 to TRBJ2-7; the D call may be TRBD1 or TRBD2 (6 bases each). Germline V CDR1 and CDR2: MNHEY, SVGEGT. This CDR3 comprises 17 residues. Trimming stripped 2 bases from V and 0 bases from J, with 17 bases between. The CDR3, as DNA: TGTGCCAGCAGTTACCCCCTAGGGGGGACGCACTCCTACGAGCAGTACTTC. Its protein product is CASSYPLGGTHSYEQYF.

This clonotype has at least ten counts. This CDR3 is CATSRDSVNSPLHF. DNA for the CDR3: TGTGCCACCAGCAGAGATAGTGTTAATTCACCCCTCCACTTT. The chain recombines TRBV15 with TRBJ1-6, with D unresolved. This CDR3 has 14 amino acids. CDR1 and CDR2 from the germline V gene are LNHNV and YYDKDF (reference sequence). Trimming cost V 0 bases and J 6 bases, with 6 bases left between them.

The chain carries TRBV5-1 and TRBJ2-7; 12 bases are shared with TRBD1. Trimming removed 4 bases from V and 6 bases from J; junction bases left unmatched: 8. CDR1 SGHRS and CDR2 YFSETQ come from the germline V gene. This CDR3 is 15 amino acids long. This CDR3 reads CASSDQGQGAAEQYF. For the CDR3, the DNA is TGCGCCAGCAGCGACCAGGGACAGGGGGCCGCCGAGCAGTACTTC.

This clonotype was counted ten times or more. The rearrangement links TRBV12-3 or TRBV12-4 to TRBJ1-4; D gene ambiguous. This CDR3 is built from 13 residues. V lost 6 bases to trimming and J lost 4 bases, with 9 bases between them. The DNA of the CDR3 is TGTGCCAGCAGAGAAGGTTTTAATGAAAAACTGTTTTTT. Translation: CASREGFNEKLFF.

Many counts were recorded for this clonotype. The chain employs TRBV5-6 and TRBJ2-1; perhaps TRBD2 as D (6 bases). The V and J ends lost 0 bases and 8 bases respectively, with 15 bases between them. The CDR3 length is 15 residues. The V gene's germline CDR1 is SGHDT and CDR2 YYEEEE. CDR3 coding DNA: TGTGCCAGCAGCTTGGCTACATTCGGGGGTTATGAGCAGTTCTTC. This translates into CASSLATFGGYEQFF.

This clonotype was counted ten times or more. The chain couples TRBV30 to TRBJ1-1; D might be TRBD1 (6 bases). Germline V gene lookup returns CDR1 GTSNPN and CDR2 SVGIG (reference sequence). The CDR3 contains 13 residues. The ends were cut back, 1 base at V and 4 bases at J, with 10 bases in the middle. The CDR3 sequence is CAWSEQGSTEAFF. The CDR3 region has the DNA TGTGCCTGGAGTGAACAGGGAAGCACTGAAGCTTTCTTT.

This clonotype was counted many times. The CDR3 here is CSAQDRARGNEQFF. In nucleotides, the CDR3 is TGCAGTGCCCAGGACAGGGCAAGGGGCAATGAGCAGTTCTTC. This chain links TRBV20-1 with TRBJ2-1, with TRBD1 matching 8 bases. Trimming took 6 bases from V and 6 from J; bases not matched to a gene: 10. The CDR3 loop spans 14 amino acids. CDR1 is DFQATT, CDR2 SNEGSKA, per germline (reference sequence).

This clonotype came up a few times. The V and J genes are TRBV4-1 and TRBJ1-5; 10 nucleotides agree with TRBD1. Germline values: CDR1 MGHRA, CDR2 YSYEKL. CDR3 length equals 18 residues. After removal of 1 base from V and 4 bases from J, the junction contained 10 bases not matched to a gene. The CDR3 reads CASSQVTTGTGVNQPQHF. In DNA, the CDR3 is TGCGCCAGCAGCCAAGTGACAACTGGGACAGGGGTGAATCAGCCCCAGCATTTT.

This clonotype was found many times. This chain connects TRBV7-3 to TRBJ2-7; 8 bases align to TRBD1. The germline gives CDR1 SGHTA, CDR2 FQGTGA. Germline trimming cut 5 bases from V and 0 bases from J; bases unmatched to any gene: 6. This CDR3 is 15 amino acids long. The CDR3 DNA sequence: TGTGCCAGCAGCCCTTGGACAGGGAACTCCTACGAGCAGTACTTC. It is translated as CASSPWTGNSYEQYF. The complete variable domain, with remaining parts taken from reference TRBV7-3 and TRBJ2-7, reads GAGVSQTPSNKVTEKGKYVELRCDPISGHTALYWYRQSLGQGPEFLIYFQGTGAADDSGLPNDRFFAVRPEGSVSTLKIQRTERGDSAVYLCASSPWTGNSYEQYFGPGTRLTVT.

This clonotype was seen at least ten times. V is TRBV7-9 and J is TRBJ2-3, with D hard to call. Trimming took 5 bases from V and 2 from J, leaving 11 bases between them. This CDR3 region has 14 residues. Germline-derived CDR1 and CDR2 are SEHNR and FQNEAQ (reference sequence). CDR3 sequence reads: CASSHQDHTDTQYF. The CDR3 coding sequence is TGTGCCAGCAGCCACCAGGACCACACAGATACGCAGTATTTT. The full variable domain, in which reference TRBV7-9 and TRBJ2-3 provide the parts outside the CDR3, is DTGVSQNPRHKITKRGQNVTFRCDPISEHNRLYWYRQTLGQGPEFLTYFQNEAQLEKSRLLSDRFSAERPKGSFSTLEIQRTEQGDSAMYLCASSHQDHTDTQYFGPGTRLTVL.

This clonotype was recorded many times. The chain combines TRBV5-1 with TRBJ2-1; weak D call: TRBD2 (6 bases). This CDR3 has 14 amino acids. V shed 2 bases and J shed 8 bases, with 14 bases lying between them. The germline V gene has CDR1 SGHRS and CDR2 YFSETQ. The chain's CDR3 is CASSFLGGKDEQFF. CDR3 coding DNA: TGCGCCAGCAGCTTTTTGGGGGGTAAAGATGAGCAGTTCTTC.

This clonotype was found many times. V gene TRBV3-1 combines with J gene TRBJ2-7; 7 bases fit TRBD1. The CDR3 has 14 residues. V was pared by 3 bases and J by 3 bases, with 5 bases of the junction left unmatched. CDR1 LGHDT and CDR2 YNNKEL come from the germline V gene (reference sequence). CDR3 region: CASSQHSGGYEQYF. CDR3 DNA: TGTGCCAGCAGCCAGCACTCAGGGGGCTACGAGCAGTACTTC.

This clonotype was picked up a small number of times. The chain combines TRBV6-1 with TRBJ2-1; 8 bases agree with TRBD1. This CDR3 comprises 13 residues. The V segment lost 6 bases and the J segment 4 bases; nucleotides outside the gene matches: 2. Per germline, CDR1 MNHNS and CDR2 SASEGT. Here the CDR3 reads CASSRGLYNEQFF. CDR3 nucleotide sequence: TGTGCCAGCAGCAGGGGGCTTTACAATGAGCAGTTCTTC.

There are many counts of this clonotype. The chain has TRBV30 and TRBJ2-7; D remains ambiguous. The CDR3 is made up of 12 amino acids. The germline V and J ends were trimmed by 1 base and 3 bases, with 7 bases remaining between them. Germline V gene lookup returns CDR1 GTSNPN and CDR2 SVGIG (reference sequence). The CDR3 loop reads CAWSAVNYEQYF. The CDR3, as DNA: TGTGCCTGGAGTGCGGTCAACTACGAGCAGTACTTC.

This chain uses TRBV12-3 or TRBV12-4 with TRBJ2-7; D possibly uses TRBD1 or TRBD2 (5 bases each). The CDR3 totals 13 residues. Deletions cut 4 bases from V and 2 bases from J, with 9 bases between. DNA for the CDR3: TGTGCCAGCAGTTACGGGACGACCTACGAGCAGTACTTC. It translates to CASSYGTTYEQYF.

This clonotype was counted between two and nine times. The chain recombines TRBV7-9 with TRBJ1-2; no reliable D call. The V gene lost 3 bases and the J gene lost 5 bases, with 7 bases spanning the gap. CDR1 and CDR2 (germline): SEHNR, FQNEAQ (reference sequence). This CDR3 comprises 12 residues. This CDR3 is CASSFDFYGYTF. The CDR3 bases are TGTGCCAGCAGCTTTGACTTTTATGGCTACACCTTC.

This clonotype came up a few times. The CDR3 bases are TGTGCCAGCAGCTCCTTTTCGGGGGCCCCCTACGAGCAGTACTTC. It translates to CASSSFSGAPYEQYF. The chain carries TRBV5-4 and TRBJ2-7; D tentatively reads TRBD1 or TRBD2 (6 bases each). The germline V gene encodes CDR1 SGHNT and CDR2 YYREEE (reference sequence). V was pared by 3 bases and J by 2 bases, with 15 bases between. The CDR3 spans 15 residues.

This clonotype was detected many times. The chain couples TRBV18 to TRBJ2-7, with 11 bases identical to TRBD2. The germline V gene encodes CDR1 KGHSH and CDR2 LQKENI. With 6 bases clipped from V and 2 bases from J, the junction kept 6 bases outside the gene matches. The CDR3 length is 15 residues. The CDR3 reads CASSLTSGGTYEQYF. The CDR3 nucleotides are TGTGCCAGCTCTCTCACTAGCGGGGGTACCTACGAGCAGTACTTC.

This clonotype appeared many times. The chain carries TRBV29-1 and TRBJ2-1; TRBD1 agrees at 7 bases. This CDR3 has 16 residues. V was clipped by 4 bases and J by 8 bases; unmatched bases: 17. Germline CDR1 and CDR2: SQVTM and ANQGSEA. The DNA of the CDR3 is TGCAGCGTTGGAGGGATGACAGGGACGCAGGGGGATGAGCAGTTCTTC. Translation: CSVGGMTGTQGDEQFF.

This clonotype showed up many times. The chain employs TRBV18 and TRBJ2-7; TRBD1 agrees at 7 bases. The CDR3 has 14 amino acids. The V gene's germline CDR1 is KGHSH and CDR2 LQKENI. With V trimmed by 3 bases and J by 3 bases, 5 bases remained unmatched. The CDR3 coding sequence is TGTGCCAGCTCACCTGGACAGGATTACTACGAGCAGTACTTC. This gives the protein CASSPGQDYYEQYF.

This chain joins TRBV5-1 and TRBJ2-1; D tentatively fits TRBD1 or TRBD2 (5 bases each). The CDR3 sequence is 15 residues long. The germline CDR1 and CDR2 sequences are SGHRS and YFSETQ. V dropped 3 bases and J dropped 3 bases, with 13 bases sitting between them. This chain's CDR3 is CASSSEGTIYNEQFF. The DNA of the CDR3 is TGCGCCAGCAGCTCCGAGGGGACCATCTACAATGAGCAGTTCTTC.

In this sample, this clonotype turned up many times. The chain recombines TRBV28 with TRBJ2-5, with a weak D call TRBD2 (7 bases). The CDR3 is 16 amino acids. Per the germline V gene, CDR1 is MDHEN and CDR2 is SYDVKM. The germline V and J ends were trimmed by 7 bases and 5 bases, with 23 bases remaining between them. CDR3 amino acids: CASKHLRSGGGETQYF. As DNA, the CDR3 is TGTGCCAGCAAGCACTTAAGGTCGGGGGGCGGCGAGACCCAGTACTTC.

The sample holds a few counts of this clonotype. The chain carries TRBV29-1 and TRBJ2-2; D ambiguous. Trimming stripped 3 bases from V and 5 bases from J, with 13 bases between. Germline CDR1 and CDR2: SQVTM and ANQGSEA. This CDR3 is 14 amino acids long. The CDR3 loop reads CSVDLGTGTGELFF. The CDR3 coding sequence is TGCAGCGTTGATTTGGGTACCGGGACCGGGGAGCTGTTTTTT.

This clonotype came up many times. The chain links TRBV20-1 to TRBJ2-3; 8 nucleotides agree with TRBD2. This CDR3 has 15 amino acids. J lost 1 base, V lost 2 bases, and 5 bases had no gene match. The germline gives CDR1 DFQATT, CDR2 SNEGSKA (reference sequence). CDR3 nucleotide sequence: TGCAGTGCTAGACGGAGGCGGGGGGGCACAGATACGCAGTATTTT. Translating gives CSARRRRGGTDTQYF.